This entry is about one TCR beta chain. Its target is not known. The authors split each subset's genomic DNA evenly across several immunoSEQ plates. In the original workflow: ImmunoSEQ gave junction-only sequences without quality scores, so filtering differed. Assay: immunoSEQ multiplex PCR; the TCRdb copy retains only in-frame clones and omits some. That table furnishes V, J and clone size, whereas the DNA furnished D and trimming. The sample holds 2 million to 2.5 million clones; roughly 96% are singletons and the top ten take more than 0.1%. These data originate in a study of shared clonotypes between healthy human individuals. General study points: Naive subsets, compared against memory subsets, generally had larger estimated richness values.

Germline CDR1 is ENHRY and CDR2 is SYGVKD. V was clipped by 2 bases and J by 0 bases; unmatched bases: 4. The length of the CDR3 is 16 residues. The material sequenced was naive CD4+ T cells sorted from blood. As to subset: CD45RA+ positively selected. The V and J genes are TRBV10-3 and TRBJ2-3, with 8 bases that match TRBD2. The sequence derives from a man between 18 and 29 years old in good health. CDR3 in DNA: TGTGCCATCAGTGAGCAGAAGCGGGGGAGCACAGATACGCAGTATTTT. This encodes CAISEQKRGSTDTQYF.